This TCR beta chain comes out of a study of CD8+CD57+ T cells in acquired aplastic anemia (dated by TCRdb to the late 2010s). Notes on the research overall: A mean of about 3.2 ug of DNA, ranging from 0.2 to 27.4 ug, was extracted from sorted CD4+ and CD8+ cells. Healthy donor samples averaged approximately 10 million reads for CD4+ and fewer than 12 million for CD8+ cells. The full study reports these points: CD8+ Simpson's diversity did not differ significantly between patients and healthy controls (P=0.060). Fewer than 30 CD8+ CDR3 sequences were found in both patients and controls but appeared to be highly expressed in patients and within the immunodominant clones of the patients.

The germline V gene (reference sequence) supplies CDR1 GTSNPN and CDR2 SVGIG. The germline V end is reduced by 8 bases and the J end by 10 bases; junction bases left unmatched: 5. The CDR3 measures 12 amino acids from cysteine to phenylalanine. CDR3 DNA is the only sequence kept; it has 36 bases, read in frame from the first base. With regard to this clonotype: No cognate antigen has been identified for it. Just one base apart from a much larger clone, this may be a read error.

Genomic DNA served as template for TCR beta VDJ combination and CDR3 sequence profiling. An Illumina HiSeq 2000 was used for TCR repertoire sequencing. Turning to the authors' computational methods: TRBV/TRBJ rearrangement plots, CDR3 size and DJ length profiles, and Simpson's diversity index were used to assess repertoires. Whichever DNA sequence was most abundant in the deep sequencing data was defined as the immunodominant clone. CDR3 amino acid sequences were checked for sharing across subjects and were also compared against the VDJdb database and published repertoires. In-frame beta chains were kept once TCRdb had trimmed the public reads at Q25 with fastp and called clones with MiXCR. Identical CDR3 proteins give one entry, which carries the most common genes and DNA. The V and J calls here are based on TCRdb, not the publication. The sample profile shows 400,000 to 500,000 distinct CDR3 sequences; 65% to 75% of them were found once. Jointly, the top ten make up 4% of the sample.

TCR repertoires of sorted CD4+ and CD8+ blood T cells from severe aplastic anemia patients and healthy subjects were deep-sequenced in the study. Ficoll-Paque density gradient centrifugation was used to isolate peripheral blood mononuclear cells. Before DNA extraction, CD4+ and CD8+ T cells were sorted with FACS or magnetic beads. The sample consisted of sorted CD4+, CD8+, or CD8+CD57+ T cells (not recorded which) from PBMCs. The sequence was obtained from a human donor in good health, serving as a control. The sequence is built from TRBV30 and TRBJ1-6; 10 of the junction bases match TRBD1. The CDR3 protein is CAGDRGESPLHF. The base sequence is TGTGCCGGGGACAGGGGAGAGTCACCCCTCCACTTT.